One and the same sample provided the 24 T cell receptor beta chains below, sequenced in a study of lymphopenia after photon versus proton radiotherapy. This table comes from immunoSEQ multiplex PCR, and its TCRdb copy is limited to in-frame clones, with some not included. The sample has about 160,000 clones; approximately 91% are singletons. Sequenced material: peripheral blood, taken from a patient treated with photon-based radiotherapy. The receptor source for this set is a man aged 45-60 years with gastric cancer.

J is TRBJ1-2 and V is TRBV2; D may be TRBD1 (5 bases). Germline V gives CDR1 SNHLY, CDR2 FYNNEI. The CDR3 extends over 12 amino acids. The V gene lost 7 bases and the J gene lost 1 base, with 7 bases spanning the gap. CDR3 sequence reads: CASKGLNYGYTF. DNA for the CDR3: TGTGCCAGCAAGGGACTTAACTATGGCTACACCTTC.

The chain employs TRBV5-1 and TRBJ2-2; possibly TRBD2 for D (6 bases). Germline V gives CDR1 SGHRS, CDR2 YFSETQ. The CDR3 has 15 amino acids. Trimming shortened V by 4 bases and J by 0 bases, and 10 bases separated the two germline ends. DNA of the CDR3: TGCGCCAGCAGCCGGGGGACGGCGAACACCGGGGAGCTGTTTTTT. It yields the protein CASSRGTANTGELFF.

The genes are TRBV7-9 and TRBJ1-2; 10 nucleotides match TRBD1. This CDR3 is 13 amino acids long. The germline V gene encodes CDR1 SEHNR and CDR2 FQNEAQ (reference sequence). With 8 bases clipped from V and 6 bases from J, the junction kept 6 bases outside the gene matches. This chain's CDR3 is CASGQGESNGYTF. The CDR3 DNA is TGTGCCAGCGGACAGGGGGAGAGTAATGGCTACACCTTC.

The chain combines TRBV29-1 with TRBJ2-1; 8 nucleotides align to TRBD2. The germline V gene encodes CDR1 SQVTM and CDR2 ANQGSEA. V lost 3 bases to trimming and J lost 5 bases; unmatched junction nucleotides: 6. The CDR3 spans 14 residues. The CDR3 DNA follows: TGCAGCGTTGACCTAGCGGGCACCCACAATGAGCAGTTCTTC. As protein: CSVDLAGTHNEQFF.

This clone occurred once. The rearrangement uses TRBV5-1 and TRBJ1-1, with 7 bases aligning to TRBD1. Germline V gives CDR1 SGHRS, CDR2 YFSETQ. The CDR3 contains 12 residues. V was clipped by 8 bases and J by 5 bases; unmatched bases: 6. The CDR3 spells CASQGGLTEAFF. CDR3 nucleotides: TGCGCCAGTCAGGGGGGGCTTACTGAAGCTTTCTTT.

This chain joins TRBV27 and TRBJ2-1, with D unresolved. V was trimmed by 0 bases and J by 10 bases, leaving 16 bases between them. Germline CDR1 is MNHEY and CDR2 is SMNVEV (reference sequence). CDR3 length: 15 residues. For the CDR3, the DNA is TGTGCCAGCAGTTTATCGACTTTCGGTGATGGGGAGCAGTTCTTC. Translating gives CASSLSTFGDGEQFF.

The chain uses TRBV7-9 and TRBJ1-4, with 8 bases that match TRBD1. CDR1 SEHNR and CDR2 FQNEAQ come from the germline V gene (reference sequence). The CDR3 loop spans 14 amino acids. Trimming cost V 5 bases and J 7 bases; bases outside gene matches: 6. The CDR3 here is CASSTGQGGEKLFF. Written as DNA, the CDR3 is TGTGCCAGCAGCACCGGACAGGGCGGTGAAAAACTGTTTTTT.

This clone has only one observation. The rearrangement uses TRBV11-2 and TRBJ2-1; 14 nucleotides agree with TRBD2. The ends lost 2 bases at V and 6 bases at J; junction bases unmatched: 12. Germline CDR1 reads SGHAT; CDR2 reads FQNNGV. The CDR3 has 19 amino acids. The CDR3: CASSLNSWGTSGSTNEQFF. The CDR3 nucleotides are TGTGCCAGCAGCTTAAACTCCTGGGGGACTAGCGGGAGCACCAATGAGCAGTTCTTC.

V and J are TRBV7-2 and TRBJ2-7, with TRBD2 as a possible D gene (6 bases). The germline V gene has CDR1 SGHTA and CDR2 FQGNSA. The CDR3 has 16 amino acids. With 1 base removed from V and 0 bases from J, the gap between germline ends came to 13 bases. CDR3 sequence (DNA): TGTGCCAGCAGCTTAGGCGGGACCGTTGCCTCCTACGAGCAGTACTTC. Residues: CASSLGGTVASYEQYF.

This clone has a handful of counts. This chain joins TRBV27 and TRBJ1-1; D remains ambiguous. The CDR3 contains 13 residues. Per germline, CDR1 MNHEY and CDR2 SMNVEV (reference sequence). Trimming left V 1 base short and J 1 base short, with 4 bases between. CDR3 sequence reads: CASSLWANTEAFF. CDR3 DNA sequence: TGTGCCAGCAGTTTATGGGCGAACACTGAAGCTTTCTTT.

V gene TRBV15 combines with J gene TRBJ2-7, with no clear D. CDR3 length equals 15 residues. V lost 3 bases, J lost 4 bases, and 16 bases lay in between. The V gene's germline CDR1 is LNHNV and CDR2 YYDKDF (reference sequence). The CDR3 coding sequence is TGTGCCACCAGCAGGAGCTCCGGACCTGCGTACGAGCAGTACTTC. Translated: CATSRSSGPAYEQYF.

The chain joins TRBV2 to TRBJ1-3, with 7 nucleotides matching TRBD1. V dropped 6 bases and J dropped 1; count of bases not matched to a gene: 0. The CDR3 covers 13 residues. Germline lookup yields CDR1 SNHLY and CDR2 FYNNEI. The CDR3: CASRGQSGNTIYF. CDR3 in DNA: TGTGCCAGCAGGGGACAGTCTGGAAACACCATATATTTT.

In the case of this clone: Other DNA sequences in the sample encode the same CDR3. The CDR3 is CASSDRGRGTEAFF. Written as DNA, the CDR3 is TGTGCCAGTAGTGACAGGGGGCGAGGGACTGAAGCTTTCTTT. V and J are TRBV19 and TRBJ1-1, with 10 bases lining up with TRBD1. The CDR3 extends over 14 amino acids. V gave up 5 bases and J gave up 5 bases; unmatched junction bases: 5. The germline V gene encodes CDR1 LNHDA and CDR2 SQIVND (reference sequence).

With regard to this clone: Other nucleotide sequences in the sample specify the same CDR3. The chain joins TRBV10-2 to TRBJ2-7; D gene uncertain. This CDR3 contains 12 residues. The V gene's germline CDR1 is WSHSY and CDR2 SAAADI. The ends were cut back, 8 bases at V and 0 bases at J, with 8 bases in the middle. The CDR3 spells CASSEYSYEQYF. The CDR3, as DNA: TGCGCCAGCTCCGAGTACTCCTACGAGCAGTACTTC.

CDR3 sequence: CASSLGSGPYEQYF. CDR3 sequence (DNA): TGTGCCAGCAGCTTGGGGTCGGGTCCCTACGAGCAGTACTTC. The chain is built from TRBV5-5 and TRBJ2-7; no definite D call. Looked up from germline, CDR1 is SGHKS and CDR2 is YYEKEE (reference sequence). V lost 0 bases and J lost 2, with 9 bases in between. This CDR3 region has 14 residues.

This chain links TRBV7-8 with TRBJ1-2, with TRBD1 as a possible D gene (6 bases). Germline V lookup: CDR1 SGHVS, CDR2 FQNEAQ. The CDR3 contains 14 residues. Trimming took 5 bases from V and 7 from J, leaving 17 bases between them. CDR3 in DNA: TGTGCCAGCAGCCCTGGGGGGGGGCGAGGTGGCTACACCTTC. Amino acid sequence: CASSPGGGRGGYTF.

This clone came up once. The chain joins TRBV5-4 to TRBJ2-6; D might be TRBD1 (6 bases). The CDR3 length is 17 residues. Trimming removed 4 bases from V and 0 bases from J, with 14 bases in between. Germline V gives CDR1 SGHNT, CDR2 YYREEE (reference sequence). The CDR3 DNA sequence: TGTGCCAGCAGCCCAAAAGACAGGCCCTCTGGGGCCAACGTCCTGACTTTC. Translating gives CASSPKDRPSGANVLTF.

This chain connects TRBV6-6 to TRBJ1-1; 8 positions agree with TRBD1. This CDR3 is 14 amino acids long. V shed 7 bases and J 5 bases; nucleotides not matched to a gene: 9. CDR1 and CDR2 (germline): MNHNY, SVGAGI (reference sequence). CDR3 loop: CASTLGDRLTEAFF. Here the CDR3 DNA reads TGTGCCAGCACCCTAGGGGACAGGTTGACTGAAGCTTTCTTT.

This clone has a handful of counts. The chain combines TRBV7-2 with TRBJ2-7; 9 bases are shared with TRBD1. The V and J ends lost 2 bases and 6 bases, in that order; junction bases with no gene match: 8. The V gene's germline CDR1 is SGHTA and CDR2 FQGNSA. The CDR3 covers 15 residues. The CDR3, as DNA: TGTGCCAGCAGCTTATTTGGGGGACAGGGCACCGAGCAGTACTTC. Protein sequence: CASSLFGGQGTEQYF.

The gene calls are TRBV9 and TRBJ1-2; TRBD1 is a possible D gene (6 bases). Germline V gene sequence: CDR1 SGDLS, CDR2 YYNGEE. Trimming took 0 bases from V and 3 from J, leaving 12 bases between them. The CDR3 runs to 15 residues. The CDR3 region is CASSVGGRGDYGYTF. The CDR3 region has the DNA TGTGCCAGCAGCGTAGGTGGCAGGGGAGACTATGGCTACACCTTC.

CDR3 protein: CASSPQGFNQPQHF. The CDR3 DNA follows: TGTGCCAGCAGCCCGCAGGGGTTCAATCAGCCCCAGCATTTT. This sequence joins TRBV7-9 and TRBJ1-5; the D gene is possibly TRBD1 (6 bases). Germline V gene sequence: CDR1 SEHNR, CDR2 FQNEAQ (reference sequence). The V end was cut by 5 bases, the J end by 3 bases, with 11 bases between. The CDR3 is 14 residues long.

This sequence joins TRBV18 and TRBJ2-5, with 7 bases matching TRBD1. Germline V gene data show CDR1 as KGHSH and CDR2 as LQKENI. Losses at the gene ends were 6 bases for V and 5 bases for J; bases not matched to a gene: 9. The CDR3 loop spans 14 amino acids. The CDR3 loop is CASSPIRDSETQYF. DNA for the CDR3: TGTGCCAGCTCCCCAATCAGGGACAGTGAGACCCAGTACTTC.

CDR3 nucleotides: TGTGCCAGCAGCTTCGAGGGCTCGAACGAGCAGTACTTC. This encodes CASSFEGSNEQYF. This chain uses TRBV7-2 with TRBJ2-7; tentatively, D is TRBD2 (5 bases). There are 13 residues in the CDR3. The germline gives CDR1 SGHTA, CDR2 FQGNSA. V lost 3 bases to trimming and J lost 5 bases, with 11 bases between them. The variable domain in full, completed from reference TRBV7-2 and TRBJ2-7, reads GAGVSQSPSNKVTEKGKDVELRCDPISGHTALYWYRQSLGQGLEFLIYFQGNSAPDKSGLPSDRFSAERTGGSVSTLTIQRTQQEDSAVYLCASSFEGSNEQYFGPGTRLTVT.

The chain combines TRBV4-1 with TRBJ2-7; TRBD2 matches at 7 bases. Germline loops: CDR1 MGHRA, CDR2 YSYEKL. CDR3 size: 15 residues. V gave up 1 base and J gave up 5 bases; unmatched junction bases: 8. The CDR3 loop reads CASSQVGLVRDEQYF. In DNA, the CDR3 is TGCGCCAGCAGCCAAGTAGGACTAGTTCGAGACGAGCAGTACTTC.